The 21 T cell receptor beta chains below were found in one sample sequenced in a study of CD8+CD57+ T cells in acquired aplastic anemia. Profiling of TCR beta VDJ combinations and CDR3 sequences used genomic DNA as template. TCRdb reprocessed the reads with MiXCR, giving one entry per CDR3 protein. The sample yields roughly 200,000 distinct CDR3 sequences, 63% seen once. Sequenced patients had shown CD8+CD57+ cell expansion by flow cytometry. The sequenced sample was sorted CD4+, CD8+, or CD8+CD57+ T cells (not recorded which) from PBMCs. The receptors shown here come from a human donor with aplastic anemia.

CDR3 sequence reads: CATSRDTVGSYEQYF. CDR3 bases: TGTGCCACCAGCAGAGATACAGTGGGCTCCTACGAGCAGTACTTC. The V gene is TRBV15, the J gene TRBJ2-7; D not certain. The CDR3 runs 15 residues. CDR1 and CDR2 from the germline V gene are LNHNV and YYDKDF (reference sequence). Trimming took 0 bases from V and 0 from J, leaving 9 bases between them.

Worth noting for this clonotype: The junction departs from the called germline gene at one end, perhaps through a read error. V usage is TRBV10-3 and J usage is TRBJ2-7; tentatively, D is TRBD2 (5 bases). The CDR3 has 13 amino acids. Per germline, CDR1 ENHRY and CDR2 SYGVKD. CDR3 sequence: CASSEHSPGEQYF. The CDR3 nucleotides read TGTGCCAGCAGTGAGCACTCACCGGGGGAGCAGTACTTC.

The rearrangement joins TRBV13 to TRBJ2-7, with TRBD2 identical over 9 bases. Germline V gene lookup returns CDR1 PRHDT and CDR2 FYEKMQ (reference sequence). The V gene end was trimmed by 3 bases and the J gene end by 4 bases; junction bases not matched to a gene: 4. The CDR3 spans 14 residues. In DNA, the CDR3 is TGTGCCAGCAGCTTGTCAGCGGGGGGTTACGAGCAGTACTTC. Translated, it gives CASSLSAGGYEQYF.

The V call is TRBV5-4, the J call TRBJ1-5; no clear D. In germline, CDR1 is SGHNT, CDR2 YYREEE (reference sequence). The CDR3 runs to 13 residues. V lost 0 bases and J 6 bases, leaving 7 bases between the germline ends. The CDR3 reads CASSLEVGQPQHF. The CDR3 DNA sequence: TGTGCCAGCAGCTTGGAGGTGGGTCAGCCCCAGCATTTT.

The chain is built from TRBV20-1 and TRBJ2-3, with 11 bases that match TRBD2. CDR1 and CDR2 from the germline V gene are DFQATT and SNEGSKA (reference sequence). The CDR3 spans 16 residues. J was trimmed by 6 bases and V by 2 bases; bases with no gene match: 10. DNA of the CDR3: TGCAGTGCTAGACCCAGGCTAGCGGGAGGCCCCGATACGCAGTATTTT. Its translation is CSARPRLAGGPDTQYF.

The chain links TRBV10-1 to TRBJ1-6; D is unresolved. The CDR3 covers 13 residues. Germline loops: CDR1 WNHNN, CDR2 SYGVQD (reference sequence). V was shortened by 3 bases and J by 10 bases, with 10 bases between the two germline ends. The DNA of the CDR3 is TGCGCCAGCAGTGACGGGCCAGTCTCACCCCTCCACTTT. Translated, it gives CASSDGPVSPLHF.

This clonotype was detected ten times or more. This sequence joins TRBV12-3 or TRBV12-4 and TRBJ2-6, with D hard to call. CDR3 length: 18 residues. Trimming shortened V by 5 bases and J by 1 base, and 18 bases separated the two germline ends. The CDR3 sequence: CASSRYPRPGSGANVLTF. In nucleotides, the CDR3 is TGTGCCAGCAGTCGTTACCCCAGGCCCGGATCTGGGGCCAACGTCCTGACTTTC.

The CDR3 bases are TGTGCCACCAGTGTCCTACAGGGACAGGGCGACAATTCACCCCTCCACTTT. It translates to CATSVLQGQGDNSPLHF. The V gene is TRBV24-1, the J gene TRBJ1-6; 9 bases line up with TRBD1. V gave up 5 bases and J gave up 7 bases; unmatched junction bases: 11. This CDR3 comprises 17 residues. Germline-derived CDR1 and CDR2 are KGHDR and SFDVKD.

Here the CDR3 DNA reads TGTGCCAGCAGCCCCCGGGGGAGACTAACCTACAATGAGCAGTTCTTC. Translation gives CASSPRGRLTYNEQFF. This rearrangement joins TRBV7-2 to TRBJ2-1, with a weak D call TRBD2 (6 bases). Germline CDR1 SGHTA, CDR2 FQGNSA. The V and J ends lost 5 bases and 2 bases respectively, with 16 bases between them. The CDR3 has 16 residues.

The V and J genes are TRBV5-8 and TRBJ2-7; weak D call: TRBD1 (5 bases). This CDR3 spans 14 amino acids. From germline, CDR1 is SGHTS and CDR2 YDEGEE. Trimming stripped 1 base from V and 4 bases from J, with 12 bases between. DNA of the CDR3: TGTGCCAGCAGCTTGTCGCAGGGTCGATACGAGCAGTACTTC. Translating it yields CASSLSQGRYEQYF.

This clonotype was seen at least ten times. The chain couples TRBV27 to TRBJ2-7; possible D gene TRBD2, 6 bases. The V end lost 5 bases, the J end lost 2 bases, and 10 bases lay between the germline ends. Per the germline V gene, CDR1 is MNHEY and CDR2 is SMNVEV (reference sequence). The CDR3 sequence is 13 residues long. CDR3 region: CASSPGLTYEQYF. The DNA of the CDR3 is TGTGCCAGCAGTCCCGGACTAACCTACGAGCAGTACTTC.

The V call is TRBV30, the J call TRBJ1-1, with 9 nucleotides matching TRBD1. Losses at the gene ends were 2 bases for V and 4 bases for J; bases not matched to a gene: 5. The CDR3 has 14 residues. CDR1 GTSNPN and CDR2 SVGIG come from the germline V gene (reference sequence). The CDR3 reads CAWSLGTGFTEAFF. Here the CDR3 DNA reads TGTGCCTGGAGTCTCGGGACAGGGTTCACTGAAGCTTTCTTT. Based on the CDR3 plus reference TRBV30 and TRBJ1-1, the full variable domain is SQTIHQWPATLVQPVGSPLSLECTVEGTSNPNLYWYRQAAGRGLQLLFYSVGIGQISSEVPQNLSASRPQDRQFILSSKKLLLSDSGFYLCAWSLGTGFTEAFFGQGTRLTVV.

This rearrangement joins TRBV2 to TRBJ2-7; 10 bases map to TRBD2. CDR3 size: 15 residues. CDR1 SNHLY and CDR2 FYNNEI come from the germline V gene. After removal of 8 bases from V and 0 bases from J, the junction contained 7 bases not matched to a gene. The CDR3 loop is CASPSGTSDSYEQYF. CDR3 nucleotides: TGTGCCAGCCCCTCCGGGACTAGCGACTCCTACGAGCAGTACTTC. Full variable domain (outside the CDR3, taken from reference TRBV2 and TRBJ2-7): EPEVTQTPSHQVTQMGQEVILRCVPISNHLYFYWYRQILGQKVEFLVSFYNNEISEKSEIFDDQFSVERPDGSNFTLKIRSTKLEDSAMYFCASPSGTSDSYEQYFGPGTRLTVT.

The chain joins TRBV20-1 to TRBJ1-1; a possible D gene is TRBD1 (5 bases). The germline V gene encodes CDR1 DFQATT and CDR2 SNEGSKA (reference sequence). The CDR3 consists of 14 residues. Trimming pared 2 bases from V and 1 base from J, leaving 11 bases between. This chain's CDR3 is CSARIQRGNTEAFF. As DNA, the CDR3 is TGCAGTGCTAGAATTCAAAGGGGGAACACTGAAGCTTTCTTT.

CDR3 residues: CASSLMDKGDTQYF. The DNA of the CDR3 is TGTGCCAGCAGCTTAATGGACAAAGGAGATACGCAGTATTTT. This chain joins TRBV7-8 and TRBJ2-3; D perhaps matches TRBD1 (5 bases). V shed 2 bases and J shed 5 bases, with 11 bases lying between them. There are 14 residues in the CDR3. Germline CDR1 and CDR2: SGHVS and FQNEAQ.

This clonotype was found many times. The genes are TRBV6-5 and TRBJ1-2; D unresolved. The CDR3 sequence is 14 residues long. Germline V CDR1 and CDR2: MNHEY, SVGAGI. Trimming removed 1 base at V and 4 bases at J, with 10 bases between. The CDR3 loop is CASSYFGPAYGYTF. CDR3 sequence (DNA): TGTGCCAGCAGTTACTTTGGACCGGCCTATGGCTACACCTTC.

Only one count was recorded for this clonotype. This chain joins TRBV20-1 and TRBJ1-2, with 8 bases matching TRBD1. This CDR3 has 14 amino acids. Germline V gene sequence: CDR1 DFQATT, CDR2 SNEGSKA (reference sequence). The V segment lost 5 bases and the J segment 4 bases; nucleotides outside the gene matches: 9. The chain's CDR3 is CSAVDRGVSYGYTF. The CDR3 DNA reads TGCAGTGCTGTCGACAGGGGCGTCTCCTATGGCTACACCTTC.

This clonotype was picked up many times. The chain employs TRBV5-4 and TRBJ2-7; D unclear. The CDR3 runs 15 residues. V was cut by 4 bases and J by 2 bases, with 16 bases left in between. The germline gives CDR1 SGHNT, CDR2 YYREEE (reference sequence). The CDR3 coding sequence is TGTGCCAGCAGCCTCTGGACGGCAACTCCCTACGAGCAGTACTTC. It is translated as CASSLWTATPYEQYF.

The chain combines TRBV5-1 with TRBJ2-1; D might be TRBD2 (5 bases). The germline V and J ends were trimmed by 2 bases and 7 bases, with 10 bases remaining between them. The length of the CDR3 is 13 residues. The germline CDR1 and CDR2 sequences are SGHRS and YFSETQ. The CDR3 region has the DNA TGCGCCAGCAGCTTAGGACTGGATAATGAGCAGTTCTTC. The encoded protein is CASSLGLDNEQFF.

This clonotype was seen only once. The chain has TRBV29-1 and TRBJ1-1, with no clear D. Germline V gives CDR1 SQVTM, CDR2 ANQGSEA. CDR3 size: 11 residues. V was pared by 4 bases and J by 0 bases, with 3 bases between. Here the CDR3 reads CSVVMNTEAFF. For the CDR3, the DNA is TGCAGCGTTGTTATGAACACTGAAGCTTTCTTT.

In DNA, the CDR3 is TGCGCCAGCAGTGAATCGGGACACCTGAGAGGCTACACCTTC. Translating gives CASSESGHLRGYTF. The rearrangement links TRBV10-2 to TRBJ1-2, with D maybe TRBD1 (6 bases). Germline-derived CDR1 and CDR2 are WSHSY and SAAADI. The V end was cut by 3 bases, the J end by 8 bases, with 16 bases between. This CDR3 is built from 14 residues.